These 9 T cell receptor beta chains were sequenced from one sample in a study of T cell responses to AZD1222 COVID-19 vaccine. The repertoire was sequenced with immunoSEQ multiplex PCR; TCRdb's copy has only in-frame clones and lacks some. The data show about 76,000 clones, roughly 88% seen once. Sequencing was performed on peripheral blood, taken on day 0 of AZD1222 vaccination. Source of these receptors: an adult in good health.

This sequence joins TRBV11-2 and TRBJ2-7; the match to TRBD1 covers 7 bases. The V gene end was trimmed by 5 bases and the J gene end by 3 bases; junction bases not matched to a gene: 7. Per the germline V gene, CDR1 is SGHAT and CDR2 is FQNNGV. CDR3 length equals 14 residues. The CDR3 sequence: CASSPRQGIYEQYF. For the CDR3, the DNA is TGTGCCAGCAGCCCACGACAGGGTATCTACGAGCAGTACTTC.

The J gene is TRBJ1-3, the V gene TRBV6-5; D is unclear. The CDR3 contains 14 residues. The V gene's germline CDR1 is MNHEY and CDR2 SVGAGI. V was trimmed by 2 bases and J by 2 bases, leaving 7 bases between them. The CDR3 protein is CASSYGRTGNTIYF. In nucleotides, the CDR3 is TGTGCCAGCAGTTACGGCAGGACTGGAAACACCATATATTTT.

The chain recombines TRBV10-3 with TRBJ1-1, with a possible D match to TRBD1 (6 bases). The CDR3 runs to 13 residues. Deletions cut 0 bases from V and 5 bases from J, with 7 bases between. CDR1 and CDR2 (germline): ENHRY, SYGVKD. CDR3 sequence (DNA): TGTGCCATCAGTGAGTCAGGGGGTACTGAAGCTTTCTTT. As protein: CAISESGGTEAFF.

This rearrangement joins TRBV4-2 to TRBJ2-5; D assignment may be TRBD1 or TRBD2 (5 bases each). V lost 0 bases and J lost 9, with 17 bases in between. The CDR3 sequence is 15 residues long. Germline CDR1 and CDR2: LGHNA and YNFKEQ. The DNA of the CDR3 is TGTGCCAGCAGCCAAGATGGGGGAGCCTCAGGAGCCCAGTACTTC. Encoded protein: CASSQDGGASGAQYF.

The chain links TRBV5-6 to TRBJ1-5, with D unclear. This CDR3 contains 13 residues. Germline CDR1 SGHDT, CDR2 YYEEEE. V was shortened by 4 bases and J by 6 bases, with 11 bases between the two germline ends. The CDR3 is CASSPTPAQPQHF. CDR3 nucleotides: TGTGCCAGCAGCCCTACGCCCGCTCAGCCCCAGCATTTT.

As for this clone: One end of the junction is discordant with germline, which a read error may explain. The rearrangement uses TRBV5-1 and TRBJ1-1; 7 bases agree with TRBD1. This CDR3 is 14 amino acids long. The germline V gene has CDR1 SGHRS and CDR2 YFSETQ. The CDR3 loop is CASSLGQPNTEAFF. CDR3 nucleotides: TGCGCCAGCAGTTTGGGACAGCCGAACACTGAAGCTTTCTTT. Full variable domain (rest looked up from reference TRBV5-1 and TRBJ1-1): KAGVTQTPRYLIKTRGQQVTLSCSPISGHRSVSWYQQTPGQGLQFLFEYFSETQRNKGNFPGRFSGRQFSNSRSEMNVSTLELGDSALYLCASSLGQPNTEAFFGQGTRLTVV.

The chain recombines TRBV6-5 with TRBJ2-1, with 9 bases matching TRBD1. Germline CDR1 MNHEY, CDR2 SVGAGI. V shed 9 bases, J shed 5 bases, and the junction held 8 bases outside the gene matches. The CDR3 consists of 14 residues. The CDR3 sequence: CASEQGAEDNEQFF. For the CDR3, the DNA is TGTGCCAGTGAACAGGGGGCGGAGGACAATGAGCAGTTCTTC.

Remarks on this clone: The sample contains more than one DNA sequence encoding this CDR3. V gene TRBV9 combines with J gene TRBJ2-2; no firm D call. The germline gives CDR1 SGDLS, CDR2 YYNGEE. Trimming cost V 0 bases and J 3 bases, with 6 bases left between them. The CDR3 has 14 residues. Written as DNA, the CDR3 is TGTGCCAGCAGCGTAGGTCCAGACACCGGGGAGCTGTTTTTT. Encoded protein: CASSVGPDTGELFF.

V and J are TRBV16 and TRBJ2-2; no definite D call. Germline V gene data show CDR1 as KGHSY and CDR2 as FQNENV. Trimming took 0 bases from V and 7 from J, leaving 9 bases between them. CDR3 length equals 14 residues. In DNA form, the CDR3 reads TGTGCCAGCAGCCAATCTCGTCGCCTCGGGGAGCTGTTTTTT. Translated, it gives CASSQSRRLGELFF.